This T cell receptor beta chain was obtained from a study of T cell responses to AZD1222 COVID-19 vaccine. Findings and caveats of the study: Repertoires were obtained solely post-peak T cell response. An increase in Spike-specific TCR breadth and depth was observed after two AZD1222 doses.

Assay: immunoSEQ multiplex PCR; the TCRdb copy retains only in-frame clones and omits some. The table lists around 100,000 clones, 90% to 95% of them singletons, with 45% in the top ten. Remarks on this clone: As yet, its antigen is unknown.

The receptor comes from an adult in good health. The starting material was peripheral blood, obtained on day 0 of AZD1222 vaccination.

The CDR3 loop reads CASSIGQEVGQPQHF. The CDR3 nucleotides are TGTGCCAGTAGTATAGGACAGGAGGTAGGTCAGCCCCAGCATTTT. The J gene is TRBJ1-5, the V gene TRBV19; tentative D call: TRBD1 (6 bases). The CDR3 spans 15 residues. The germline CDR1 and CDR2 sequences are LNHDA and SQIVND (reference sequence). V dropped 1 base and J dropped 6 bases, with 13 bases sitting between them.